This TCR beta chain was sequenced in a study of T cell responses to AZD1222 COVID-19 vaccine. This CDR3 contains 11 residues. Between the trimmed V and J ends, which lost 6 bases and 6 bases, there was a span of 8 bases. Germline CDR1 reads MNHEY; CDR2 reads SMNVEV (reference sequence). Study conclusions and caveats: Most donors were white British, females outnumbered males, and clonal diversity was possibly underestimated. At baseline, seropositivity was found in only 5 to 7 AZD1222 recipients. Reports indicate that nearly half of spike-specific TCRs are directed at unmutated variant regions. Among vaccine-associated CD4 TCRs, coverage spanned spike, with dominance at 160-218 and 743-854.

There are a few counts of this clone. As yet, its antigen is unknown. The repertoire was sequenced with immunoSEQ multiplex PCR; TCRdb's copy has only in-frame clones and lacks some. The sample lists some 170,000 clones, 85% to 95% seen once, with approximately 0.98% in the top ten. The clonotype was recovered from an adult who received the MenACWY meningococcal vaccine as a control. This chain uses TRBV27 with TRBJ1-2; possibly TRBD1 for D (5 bases). Sequenced material: peripheral blood, taken 28 days after the second dose of the MenACWY control vaccine. CDR3 bases: TGTGCCAGCAGGGGGGGGAATGGCTACACCTTC. Encoded protein: CASRGGNGYTF.